A selection of T cell receptor beta chains follows, all from one sample in a study of blood T cells in healthy people across ages. Via MiXCR, TCRdb re-called the 5' RACE reads, giving one row per CDR3 protein. The data show 1.2 million to 1.5 million distinct CDR3 sequences, 45% to 70% seen once. What was sequenced was blood. Receptor source: a man aged 18 to 29 in good health. The CDR3 runs from the conserved cysteine through the conserved F or W. Fields, in order: clone size, J gene, V gene, CDR3 protein. Not all rows give a size; the values are once, few, many and, for expanded clones, a class.

clone_size: .
j_call: TRBJ2-3
v_call: TRBV7-9
cdr3_aa: CASSSRDREVGTQYF

clone_size: .
j_call: TRBJ2-5
v_call: TRBV20-1
cdr3_aa: CSARELAGVGTQYF

clone_size: .
j_call: TRBJ2-2
v_call: TRBV3-1
cdr3_aa: CASSLYGQGSTGELFF

clone_size: few
j_call: TRBJ1-5
v_call: TRBV15
cdr3_aa: CATSRERQPNQPQHF

clone_size: few
j_call: TRBJ1-3
v_call: TRBV10-3
cdr3_aa: CAISESGNTIYF

clone_size: .
j_call: TRBJ1-6
v_call: TRBV6-1
cdr3_aa: CASKGHLSSYNSPLHF

clone_size: .
j_call: TRBJ2-5
v_call: TRBV12-3/TRBV12-4
cdr3_aa: CASSWGQGPQETQYF

clone_size: .
j_call: TRBJ1-2
v_call: TRBV6-2/TRBV6-3
cdr3_aa: CASSYLQGANYGYTF

clone_size: few
j_call: TRBJ2-1
v_call: TRBV6-2/TRBV6-3
cdr3_aa: CASNPSGAYNEQFF

clone_size: .
j_call: TRBJ2-2
v_call: TRBV25-1
cdr3_aa: CASSAGQGITGELFF

clone_size: .
j_call: TRBJ2-1
v_call: TRBV5-1
cdr3_aa: CASSPDSFPGNEQFF

clone_size: .
j_call: TRBJ2-2
v_call: TRBV24-1
cdr3_aa: CATSDFSAGELFF

clone_size: .
j_call: TRBJ1-1
v_call: TRBV29-1
cdr3_aa: CSVEGEGNTEAFF

clone_size: .
j_call: TRBJ2-1
v_call: TRBV7-6
cdr3_aa: CASSLGLSGSTLYNEQFF

clone_size: few
j_call: TRBJ2-1
v_call: TRBV2
cdr3_aa: CASLQTPARNEQFF

clone_size: few
j_call: TRBJ2-1
v_call: TRBV18
cdr3_aa: CASSPSRSSYNEQFF

clone_size: .
j_call: TRBJ1-1
v_call: TRBV4-1
cdr3_aa: CASSQVANDDTEAFF

clone_size: .
j_call: TRBJ2-5
v_call: TRBV12-5
cdr3_aa: CASGLVNGVTNQETQYF

clone_size: .
j_call: TRBJ2-3
v_call: TRBV20-1
cdr3_aa: CSARLSRDRVTDTQYF

clone_size: .
j_call: TRBJ2-1
v_call: TRBV2
cdr3_aa: CASIPLVSYNEQFF

clone_size: .
j_call: TRBJ1-2
v_call: TRBV19
cdr3_aa: CASSISPYTGLTNYGYTF

clone_size: few
j_call: TRBJ1-5
v_call: TRBV20-1
cdr3_aa: CSARDIEPSLQPQHF

clone_size: .
j_call: TRBJ1-4
v_call: TRBV4-1
cdr3_aa: CASSQDTGGQASLGKLFF

clone_size: .
j_call: TRBJ2-3
v_call: TRBV7-9
cdr3_aa: CASSPKLLGGTSTDTQYF

clone_size: .
j_call: TRBJ2-3
v_call: TRBV3-1
cdr3_aa: CASSQLAGGRITDTQYF

clone_size: .
j_call: TRBJ2-7
v_call: TRBV10-3
cdr3_aa: CAISGLADSYEQYF

clone_size: .
j_call: TRBJ2-1
v_call: TRBV28
cdr3_aa: CASTGTFSYNEQFF

clone_size: .
j_call: TRBJ1-1
v_call: TRBV20-1
cdr3_aa: CSAKTGDRDTEAFF

clone_size: .
j_call: TRBJ1-5
v_call: TRBV4-1
cdr3_aa: CASSPGAVNQPQHF

clone_size: .
j_call: TRBJ1-2
v_call: TRBV4-1
cdr3_aa: CASSPPGYMNYGYTF

clone_size: .
j_call: TRBJ1-5
v_call: TRBV3-1
cdr3_aa: CASNQGPSNQPQHF

clone_size: .
j_call: TRBJ1-2
v_call: TRBV9
cdr3_aa: CASSVALGTGNGYTF

clone_size: .
j_call: TRBJ2-5
v_call: TRBV18
cdr3_aa: CASLTGEGMETQYF

clone_size: .
j_call: TRBJ2-1
v_call: TRBV24-1
cdr3_aa: CATSDLRRPYNEQFF

clone_size: .
j_call: TRBJ1-5
v_call: TRBV6-2/TRBV6-3
cdr3_aa: CASSRPGVNQPQHF

clone_size: few
j_call: TRBJ1-2
v_call: TRBV11-2
cdr3_aa: CASSLQGSSYGYTF

clone_size: .
j_call: TRBJ1-2
v_call: TRBV5-1
cdr3_aa: CASSPSSGEANYGYTF

clone_size: .
j_call: TRBJ1-2
v_call: TRBV2
cdr3_aa: CASVGIANTMGYTF

clone_size: once
j_call: TRBJ1-5
v_call: TRBV12-3/TRBV12-4
cdr3_aa: CASSSTLAHQPQHF

clone_size: .
j_call: TRBJ2-5
v_call: TRBV7-9
cdr3_aa: CASSLYRDRGSGEQYF

clone_size: .
j_call: TRBJ2-7
v_call: TRBV2
cdr3_aa: CASSVYGGYEQYF

clone_size: .
j_call: TRBJ2-3
v_call: TRBV24-1
cdr3_aa: CATSDLRHGTGPFTNTQYF

clone_size: .
j_call: TRBJ1-6
v_call: TRBV27
cdr3_aa: CASSSYRVSPLHF

clone_size: .
j_call: TRBJ2-5
v_call: TRBV10-3
cdr3_aa: CAITKGLYDRKETQYF

clone_size: few
j_call: TRBJ1-2
v_call: TRBV10-3
cdr3_aa: CAISGEAVYYGYTF

clone_size: .
j_call: TRBJ2-5
v_call: TRBV4-2
cdr3_aa: CASSQDGAGDQETQYF

clone_size: .
j_call: TRBJ2-1
v_call: TRBV5-4
cdr3_aa: CASSWSSNEQFF

clone_size: .
j_call: TRBJ1-1
v_call: TRBV9
cdr3_aa: CASSGGTVEAFF